The entry below describes one TCR beta chain. No antigen is known for it. The length of the CDR3 is 14 residues. The germline CDR1 and CDR2 sequences are SGHAT and FQNNGV. V lost 5 bases, J lost 4 bases, and 14 bases lay in between. This sample is part of a study of T cells after posttransplantation cyclophosphamide. Findings and caveats of the study: Later post-transplant blood repertoires were often dominated by donor CD8+ memory clones. Skin or GI-infiltrating T cells shared few TRB sequences with blood. After PTCy, TRB diversity resembled that of CNI/methotrexate controls.

This related bone marrow graft donor gave peripheral blood on the day of marrow donation. TCRdb's table, derived via immunoSEQ multiplex PCR, lists solely in-frame clones and lacks some. Of some 49,000 clones listed, roughly 93% are singletons. The receptor was isolated from a woman between 50 and 59 years old in good health and a related stem cell transplant donor. V is TRBV11-2 and J is TRBJ1-1; tentative D call: TRBD1 (5 bases). The sample comprised PBMCs. CDR3 in DNA: TGTGCCAGCAGCGCCCCTCAGGGAGGCACTGAAGCTTTCTTT. Protein sequence: CASSAPQGGTEAFF. Complete variable domain (other parts from reference TRBV11-2 and TRBJ1-1): EAGVAQSPRYKIIEKRQSVAFWCNPISGHATLYWYQQILGQGPKLLIQFQNNGVVDDSQLPKDRFSAERLKGVDSTLKIQPAKLEDSAVYLCASSAPQGGTEAFFGQGTRLTVV.